This TCR beta chain came from a study of T cells in Graves' hyperthyroidism and ophthalmopathy. Each ophthalmopathy patient scored at least 3 on the Clinical Activity Score and at least 4 on NOSPECS grade, with duration under 3 months. It was uncontrolled infection, other autoimmune disease, pregnancy or lactation that excluded patients. Diagnoses rested on clinical symptoms, serum thyroxine and TRAb, thyroid ultrasound and orbital computed tomography. The PBMCs were sourced from fresh peripheral blood (around 9.9 ml). CDR3 length: 17 residues. J gave up 6 bases and V 5 bases, and 14 bases lay outside the gene matches. Germline loops: CDR1 SEHNR, CDR2 FQNEAQ (reference sequence). This clonotype was found many times. RNA transcripts were the template for amplifying TCR beta CDR3 regions. The study used the HTBI primer set for a first-round RT-PCR of the TCR CDR3. TCRdb itself ran the multiplex PCR reads through MiXCR, one entry per CDR3 protein. Of approximately 690,000 distinct CDR3 sequences in the sample, around 15% are singletons; the top ten hold roughly an eighth.

Sequencing input: blood. V usage is TRBV7-9 and J usage is TRBJ2-2; 8 bases are a match to TRBD1. The TCR was taken from a woman aged 45-65 years with Graves' ophthalmopathy. The CDR3 region has the DNA TGTGCCAGCAGCACCGCGGACAGGGAAGTATCGTCCGGGGAGCTGTTTTTT. Translation: CASSTADREVSSGELFF.